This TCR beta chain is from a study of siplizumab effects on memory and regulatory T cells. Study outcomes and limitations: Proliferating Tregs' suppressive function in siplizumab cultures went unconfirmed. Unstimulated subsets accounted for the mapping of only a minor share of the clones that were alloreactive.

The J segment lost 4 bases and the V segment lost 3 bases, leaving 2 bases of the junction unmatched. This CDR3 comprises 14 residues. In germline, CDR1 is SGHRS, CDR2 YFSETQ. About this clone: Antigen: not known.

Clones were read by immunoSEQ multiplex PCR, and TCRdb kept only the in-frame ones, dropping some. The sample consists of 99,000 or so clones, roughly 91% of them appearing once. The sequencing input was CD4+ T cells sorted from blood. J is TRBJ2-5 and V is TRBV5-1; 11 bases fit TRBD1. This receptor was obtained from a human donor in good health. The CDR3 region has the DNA TGCGCCAGCAGCTCCGGGACAGGGGGAGAGACCCAGTACTTC. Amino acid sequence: CASSSGTGGETQYF.